The 4 T cell receptor beta chains given below trace back to one sample, sequenced in a study of control samples from healthy donors and cancer patients. Generated by immunoSEQ multiplex PCR, the TCRdb table keeps only in-frame clones and is missing some. The data contain 200,000 to 250,000 clones, about 94% of them singletons. What was sequenced was blood. Receptors were obtained from a man aged 50 to 60 in good health.

The chain employs TRBV6-6 and TRBJ2-5; D might be TRBD1 (5 bases). V was shortened by 2 bases and J by 1 base, with 8 bases between the two germline ends. Germline CDR1 MNHNY, CDR2 SVGAGI (reference sequence). This CDR3 comprises 14 residues. DNA for the CDR3: TGTGCCAGCAGTTACGTGGGGCTCCAAGAGACCCAGTACTTC. It encodes CASSYVGLQETQYF.

The chain is built from TRBV4-1 and TRBJ2-5; D unresolved. With 0 bases removed from V and 5 bases from J, the gap between germline ends came to 10 bases. In germline, CDR1 is MGHRA, CDR2 YSYEKL. This CDR3 has 14 amino acids. CDR3 in amino acids: CASSQDLVRETQYF. The CDR3 DNA reads TGCGCCAGCAGCCAAGATCTAGTTCGGGAGACCCAGTACTTC.

The chain carries TRBV7-2 and TRBJ2-3; TRBD1 aligns across 10 bases. There are 15 residues in the CDR3. The germline CDR1 and CDR2 sequences are SGHTA and FQGNSA. V trimming: 5 bases; J trimming: 6 bases; junction bases outside the gene matches: 8. The CDR3 DNA sequence: TGTGCCAGCAGCCCGGGACAGGGGAATAAGGATACGCAGTATTTT. Translation: CASSPGQGNKDTQYF.

This sequence joins TRBV28 and TRBJ2-4; tentatively, D is TRBD1 or TRBD2 (5 bases each). Trimming shortened V by 5 bases and J by 3 bases, and 14 bases separated the two germline ends. The CDR3 is made up of 15 amino acids. The V gene's germline CDR1 is MDHEN and CDR2 SYDVKM. CDR3 DNA: TGTGCCAGCAGTCTAGCCGGGGCTATCAAAAACATTCAGTACTTC. Residues: CASSLAGAIKNIQYF.